This T cell receptor (beta chain) comes out of a study of control samples from healthy donors and cancer patients. By sample fraction, this clone is medium-sized. Distinct nucleotide sequences in the sample also encode this CDR3. V lost 1 base, J lost 10 bases, and 8 bases lay in between. There are 13 residues in the CDR3. The germline V gene encodes CDR1 MNHEY and CDR2 SVGAGI. Profiled with immunoSEQ multiplex PCR; TCRdb holds only in-frame clones, not every one. Of about 120,000 clones in the sample, 87% were seen once. The clonotype was recovered from a man aged 25 to 40 in good health. This chain joins TRBV6-5 and TRBJ1-6, with D possibly being TRBD1 (5 bases). Sequences were obtained from blood. The CDR3 region is CASSYLGESPLHF. CDR3 coding DNA: TGTGCCAGCAGTTACTTGGGGGAATCACCCCTCCACTTT.